This TCR beta chain was identified during a study of T cell repertoires in cytomegalovirus infection. On the study more broadly: CMV epitopes in the study were HLA-C-restricted (recently identified) and HLA-B-restricted (well studied). Indications of both CMV infection and matching HLA type were provided by public TCR beta signatures. Study-wide points: Clonotypes of TCR beta that were HLA-C-restricted and CMV-specific dominated the ex vivo response.

TCRdb analysed the reads with MiXCR anew, one entry per CDR3 protein. This table has approximately 340,000 distinct CDR3 sequences, almost 30% appearing once. V was pared by 0 bases and J by 3 bases, with 8 bases between. The CDR3 contains 14 residues. The germline CDR1 and CDR2 sequences are SEHNR and FQNEAQ (reference sequence). Concerning this clonotype itself: Antigen specificity is unknown.

The J gene is TRBJ2-5, the V gene TRBV7-9; unclear D gene. The source is a human donor in good health (CMV status not recorded). Some clones in this sample may be carry-over from other donors' samples. Material: cultured PBMCs, obtained from culture after CMV antigen stimulation. The CDR3 nucleotides read TGTGCCAGCAGCTTAGCGCCCTTAGAAGAGACCCAGTACTTC. Translation gives CASSLAPLEETQYF. Full variable domain (rest looked up from reference TRBV7-9 and TRBJ2-5): DTGVSQNPRHKITKRGQNVTFRCDPISEHNRLYWYRQTLGQGPEFLTYFQNEAQLEKSRLLSDRFSAERPKGSFSTLEIQRTEQGDSAMYLCASSLAPLEETQYFGPGTRLLVL.